This passage covers 15 T cell receptor beta chains from one sample sequenced in a study of blood T cell repertoires in COVID-19. Using immunoSEQ multiplex PCR, the repertoire was profiled, and TCRdb retains in-frame clones only, with some absent. The sample lists more than 95,000 clones, about 87% occurring once. The sequencing input was peripheral blood. The receptors stem from a man aged 50-60 years with acute or convalescent COVID-19.

J is TRBJ1-5 and V is TRBV12-3 or TRBV12-4, with unresolved D. Trimming took off 8 bases at V and 1 base at J, with 6 bases between the two ends. This CDR3 spans 12 amino acids. This chain's CDR3 is CASGRSNQPQHF. The CDR3 bases are TGTGCCAGCGGCAGGAGCAATCAGCCCCAGCATTTT.

CDR3 bases: TGTGCCAGCAGCCACCTAACGGGGGGTGCCGGGGAGCTGTTTTTT. It specifies CASSHLTGGAGELFF. The genes are TRBV14 and TRBJ2-2; 7 bases fit TRBD2. The J segment lost 6 bases and the V segment lost 3 bases, leaving 7 bases of the junction unmatched. Germline V gives CDR1 SGHDN, CDR2 FVKESK. This CDR3 is 15 amino acids long.

The chain links TRBV27 to TRBJ2-2; 7 bases align to TRBD1. Trimming took 5 bases from V and 7 from J; bases not matched to a gene: 4. The CDR3 spans 13 residues. The germline V gene encodes CDR1 MNHEY and CDR2 SMNVEV (reference sequence). CDR3 DNA: TGTGCCAGCAGTCCAGGGGGTGGCGGGGAGCTGTTTTTT. It specifies CASSPGGGGELFF.

The chain is built from TRBV5-4 and TRBJ2-7, with 12 bases that match TRBD2. CDR3 length: 15 residues. Germline CDR1 reads SGHNT; CDR2 reads YYREEE (reference sequence). V lost 0 bases to trimming and J lost 6 bases; unmatched junction nucleotides: 4. The CDR3 sequence is CASSLGLAGEREQYF. The CDR3 DNA follows: TGTGCCAGCAGCTTGGGACTAGCGGGAGAGCGCGAGCAGTACTTC.

This sequence joins TRBV7-9 and TRBJ1-4, with TRBD1 matching 11 bases. Looked up from germline, CDR1 is SEHNR and CDR2 is FQNEAQ (reference sequence). Trimming at V came to 1 base and at J to 6 bases, leaving 1 base not matched to a gene. The length of the CDR3 is 15 residues. The CDR3 DNA reads TGTGCCAGCAGCTTAGAGGGACAGGGGGATGAAAAACTGTTTTTT. It specifies CASSLEGQGDEKLFF.

This clone has more than one count but fewer than ten. The J gene is TRBJ2-1, the V gene TRBV6-5; tentative D call: TRBD2 (6 bases). Germline CDR1 and CDR2: MNHEY and SVGAGI. There are 11 residues in the CDR3. V dropped 5 bases and J dropped 8 bases, with 7 bases sitting between them. This chain's CDR3 is CASSQRDEQFF. The CDR3 DNA reads as TGTGCCAGCAGTCAGCGGGATGAGCAGTTCTTC.

The chain couples TRBV2 to TRBJ2-7; TRBD1 matches at 8 bases. Germline V lookup: CDR1 SNHLY, CDR2 FYNNEI. The CDR3 length is 14 residues. Trimming at V came to 7 bases and at J to 6 bases, leaving 11 bases not matched to a gene. The CDR3 loop is CASTQVGTGTEQYF. The CDR3 DNA sequence: TGTGCCAGCACCCAAGTGGGGACAGGCACCGAGCAGTACTTC.

V is TRBV30 and J is TRBJ1-5; no definite D call. The germline CDR1 and CDR2 sequences are GTSNPN and SVGIG (reference sequence). The V and J ends lost 3 bases and 5 bases respectively, with 11 bases between them. CDR3 size: 13 residues. The CDR3 coding sequence is TGTGCCTGGAGGGATAAGGGAGATCAGCCCCAGCATTTT. Its translation is CAWRDKGDQPQHF.

The gene calls are TRBV6-5 and TRBJ1-1, with D perhaps matching TRBD1 (6 bases). Looked up from germline, CDR1 is MNHEY and CDR2 is SVGAGI. V was pared by 3 bases and J by 3 bases, with 14 bases between. This CDR3 region has 15 residues. The CDR3 sequence: CASSYRGGGYTEAFF. CDR3 bases: TGTGCCAGCAGTTATAGGGGAGGGGGGTACACTGAAGCTTTCTTT.

The chain is built from TRBV30 and TRBJ2-7, with 8 bases identical to TRBD1. CDR1 is GTSNPN, CDR2 SVGIG, per germline (reference sequence). V lost 0 bases, J lost 3 bases, and 7 bases stayed unmatched. The CDR3 has 15 amino acids. The CDR3 sequence is CAWSVPGQGFYEQYF. The CDR3 DNA sequence: TGTGCCTGGAGTGTACCTGGACAGGGTTTCTACGAGCAGTACTTC.

V and J are TRBV27 and TRBJ1-5; D is undetermined. The CDR3 sequence is 15 residues long. V lost 1 base and J 1 base, leaving 8 bases between the germline ends. Per the germline V gene, CDR1 is MNHEY and CDR2 is SMNVEV (reference sequence). The CDR3: CASSLYSGSNQPQHF. The DNA for the CDR3 is TGTGCCAGCAGTTTATACAGCGGGAGCAATCAGCCCCAGCATTTT.

CDR3 nucleotides: TGTGCCAGCAGTGACGGCAGGCCCACCGGGGAGCTGTTTTTT. It is translated as CASSDGRPTGELFF. The chain carries TRBV6-4 and TRBJ2-2; D is undetermined. Germline CDR1 reads MRHNA; CDR2 reads SNTAGT. The V and J ends lost 2 bases and 4 bases respectively, with 8 bases between them. The CDR3 is 14 residues long.

The rearrangement links TRBV5-4 to TRBJ2-1; 7 bases are shared with TRBD2. V dropped 7 bases and J dropped 5; count of bases not matched to a gene: 12. CDR1 and CDR2 (germline): SGHNT, YYREEE (reference sequence). The CDR3 has 15 residues. This chain's CDR3 is CASGGLWGGDNEQFF. The CDR3 nucleotides read TGTGCCAGCGGAGGGTTGTGGGGAGGGGACAATGAGCAGTTCTTC.

The V call is TRBV19, the J call TRBJ1-6; D gene unclear. V lost 5 bases and J 9 bases, leaving 20 bases between the germline ends. The CDR3 totals 16 residues. CDR1 and CDR2 (germline): LNHDA, SQIVND (reference sequence). In DNA form, the CDR3 reads TGTGCCAGTAGTGTTGGTCCACCAGGCTCAGGTTCACCCCTCCACTTT. Protein sequence: CASSVGPPGSGSPLHF. Full variable domain (outside the CDR3, taken from reference TRBV19 and TRBJ1-6): DGGITQSPKYLFRKEGQNVTLSCEQNLNHDAMYWYRQDPGQGLRLIYYSQIVNDFQKGDIAEGYSVSREKKESFPLTVTSAQKNPTAFYLCASSVGPPGSGSPLHFGNGTRLTVT.

The chain uses TRBV11-2 and TRBJ2-1; tentative D call: TRBD1 (5 bases). Trimming took off 4 bases at V and 1 base at J, with 14 bases between the two ends. CDR3 length equals 16 residues. Germline CDR1 and CDR2: SGHAT and FQNNGV. The CDR3 DNA reads as TGTGCCAGCAGCTCCGCAGGGCGTCGATCCTACAATGAGCAGTTCTTC. It encodes CASSSAGRRSYNEQFF.